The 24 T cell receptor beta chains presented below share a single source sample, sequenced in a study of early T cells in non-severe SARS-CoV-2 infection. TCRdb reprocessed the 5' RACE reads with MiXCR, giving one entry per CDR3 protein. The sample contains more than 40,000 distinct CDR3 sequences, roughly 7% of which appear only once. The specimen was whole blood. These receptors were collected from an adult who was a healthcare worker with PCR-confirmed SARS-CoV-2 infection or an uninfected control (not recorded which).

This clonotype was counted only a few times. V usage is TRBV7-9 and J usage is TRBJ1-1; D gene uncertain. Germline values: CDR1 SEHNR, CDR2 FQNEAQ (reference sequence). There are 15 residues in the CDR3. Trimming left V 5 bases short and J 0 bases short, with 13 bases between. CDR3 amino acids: CASSIRETLNTEAFF. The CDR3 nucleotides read TGTGCCAGCAGCATTAGGGAGACTTTGAACACTGAAGCTTTCTTT.

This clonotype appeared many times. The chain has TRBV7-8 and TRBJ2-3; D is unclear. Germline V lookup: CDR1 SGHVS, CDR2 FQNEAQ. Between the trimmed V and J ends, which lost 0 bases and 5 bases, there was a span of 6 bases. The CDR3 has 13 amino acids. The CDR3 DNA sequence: TGTGCCAGCAGCTTAGCGCCAATAGATACGCAGTATTTT. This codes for CASSLAPIDTQYF. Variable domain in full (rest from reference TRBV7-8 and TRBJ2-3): GAGVSQSPRYKVAKRGQDVALRCDPISGHVSLFWYQQALGQGPEFLTYFQNEAQLDKSGLPSDRFFAERPEGSVSTLKIQRTQQEDSAVYLCASSLAPIDTQYFGPGTRLTVL.

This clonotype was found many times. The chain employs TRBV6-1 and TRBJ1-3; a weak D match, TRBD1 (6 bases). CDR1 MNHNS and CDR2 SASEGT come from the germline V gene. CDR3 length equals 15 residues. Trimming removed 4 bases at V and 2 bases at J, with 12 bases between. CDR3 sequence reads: CASSVGGAPGNTIYF. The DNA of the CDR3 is TGTGCCAGCAGTGTGGGGGGCGCCCCTGGAAACACCATATATTTT.

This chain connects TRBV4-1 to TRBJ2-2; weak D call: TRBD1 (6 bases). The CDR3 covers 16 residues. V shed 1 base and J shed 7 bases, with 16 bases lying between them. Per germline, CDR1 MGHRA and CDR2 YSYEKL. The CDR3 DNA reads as TGCGCCAGCAGCCAAGCCGTGGGGGCGGGCGGCGGGGAGCTGTTTTTT. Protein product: CASSQAVGAGGGELFF.

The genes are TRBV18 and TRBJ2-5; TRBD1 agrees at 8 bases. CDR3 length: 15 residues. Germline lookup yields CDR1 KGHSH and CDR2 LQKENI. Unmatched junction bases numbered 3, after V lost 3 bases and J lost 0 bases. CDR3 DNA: TGTGCCAGCTCACCCTTGGACAGGGACCAAGAGACCCAGTACTTC. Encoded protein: CASSPLDRDQETQYF.

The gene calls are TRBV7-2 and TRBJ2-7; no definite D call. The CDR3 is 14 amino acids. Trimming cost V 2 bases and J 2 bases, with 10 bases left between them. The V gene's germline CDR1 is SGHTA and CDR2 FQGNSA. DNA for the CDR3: TGTGCCAGCAGCTTAAGCGTCAGCACCTACGAGCAGTACTTC. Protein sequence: CASSLSVSTYEQYF.

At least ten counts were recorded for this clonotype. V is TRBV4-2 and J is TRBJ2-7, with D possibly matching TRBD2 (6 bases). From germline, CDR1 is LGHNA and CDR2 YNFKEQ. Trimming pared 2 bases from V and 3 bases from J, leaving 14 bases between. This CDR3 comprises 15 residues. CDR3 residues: CASSQLLGGFYEQYF. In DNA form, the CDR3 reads TGTGCCAGCAGCCAACTCCTCGGGGGTTTCTACGAGCAGTACTTC.

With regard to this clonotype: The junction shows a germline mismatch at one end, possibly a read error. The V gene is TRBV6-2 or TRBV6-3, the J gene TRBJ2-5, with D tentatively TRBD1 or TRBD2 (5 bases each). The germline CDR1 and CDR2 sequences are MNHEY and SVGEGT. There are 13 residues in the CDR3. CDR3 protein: CASSTIGPGTLYF. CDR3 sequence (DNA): TGTGCCAGCAGTACCATTGGTCCGGGGACCCTGTACTTC.

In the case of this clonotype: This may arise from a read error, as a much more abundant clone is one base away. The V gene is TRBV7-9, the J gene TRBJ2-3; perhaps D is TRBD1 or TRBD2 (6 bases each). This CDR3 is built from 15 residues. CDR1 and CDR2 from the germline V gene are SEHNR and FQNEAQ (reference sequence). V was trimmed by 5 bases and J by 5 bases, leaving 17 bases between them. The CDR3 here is CASSPREGGVDTQYF. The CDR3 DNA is TGTGCCAGCAGCCCCCGAGAGGGGGGAGTAGATACGCAGTATTTT.

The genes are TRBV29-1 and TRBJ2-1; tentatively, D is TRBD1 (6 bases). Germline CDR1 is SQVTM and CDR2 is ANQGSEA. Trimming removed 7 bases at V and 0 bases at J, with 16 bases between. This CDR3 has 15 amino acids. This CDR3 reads CSARRDTFSYNEQFF. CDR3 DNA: TGCAGCGCACGCCGGGACACCTTCTCCTACAATGAGCAGTTCTTC.

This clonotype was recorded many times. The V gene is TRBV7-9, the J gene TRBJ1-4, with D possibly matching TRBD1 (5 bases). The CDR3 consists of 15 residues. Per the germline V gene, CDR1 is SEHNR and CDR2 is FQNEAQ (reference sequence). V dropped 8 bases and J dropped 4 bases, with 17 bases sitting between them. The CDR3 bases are TGTGCCAGCGGCCCCAGGGACGCTAATAATGAAAAACTGTTTTTT. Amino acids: CASGPRDANNEKLFF.

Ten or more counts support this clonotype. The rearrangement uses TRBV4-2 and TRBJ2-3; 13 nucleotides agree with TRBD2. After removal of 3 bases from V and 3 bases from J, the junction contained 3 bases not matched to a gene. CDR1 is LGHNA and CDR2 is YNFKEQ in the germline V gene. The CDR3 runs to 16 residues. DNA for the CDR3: TGTGCCAGCAGCCACCCGGGACTAGCGGGGACAGATACGCAGTATTTT. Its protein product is CASSHPGLAGTDTQYF.

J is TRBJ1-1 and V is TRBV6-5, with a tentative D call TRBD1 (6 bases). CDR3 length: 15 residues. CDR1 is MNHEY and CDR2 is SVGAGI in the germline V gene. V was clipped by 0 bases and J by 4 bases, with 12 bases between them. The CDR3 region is CASSYSRTGSTEAFF. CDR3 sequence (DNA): TGTGCCAGCAGTTACTCGCGCACAGGGTCCACTGAAGCTTTCTTT.

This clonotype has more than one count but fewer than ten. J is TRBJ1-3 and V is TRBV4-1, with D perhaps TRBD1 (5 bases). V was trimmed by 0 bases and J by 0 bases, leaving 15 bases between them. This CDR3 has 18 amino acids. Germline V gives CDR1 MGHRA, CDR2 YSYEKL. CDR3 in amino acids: CASSQEGLTALSGNTIYF. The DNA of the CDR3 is TGCGCCAGCAGCCAAGAGGGCTTGACAGCTCTCTCTGGAAACACCATATATTTT.

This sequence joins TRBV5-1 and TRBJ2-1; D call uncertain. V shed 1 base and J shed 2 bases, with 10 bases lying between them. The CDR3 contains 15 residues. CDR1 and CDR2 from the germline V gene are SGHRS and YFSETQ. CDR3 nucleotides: TGCGCCAGCAGCTTGTACGGTTCTCCCTACAATGAGCAGTTCTTC. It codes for CASSLYGSPYNEQFF.

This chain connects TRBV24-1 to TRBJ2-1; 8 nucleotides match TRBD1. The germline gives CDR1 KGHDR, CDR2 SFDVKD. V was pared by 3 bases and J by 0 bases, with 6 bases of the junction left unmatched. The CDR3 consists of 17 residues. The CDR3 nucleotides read TGTGCCACCAGTGATCCGACAGGGGCGAGCTCCTACAATGAGCAGTTCTTC. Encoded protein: CATSDPTGASSYNEQFF.

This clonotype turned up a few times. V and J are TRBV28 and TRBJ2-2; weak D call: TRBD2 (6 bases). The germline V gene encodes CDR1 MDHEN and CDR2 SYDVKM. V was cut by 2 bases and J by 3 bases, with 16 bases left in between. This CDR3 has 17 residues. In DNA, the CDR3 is TGTGCCAGCAGTTTACGACTCGGGACTGTACACACCGGGGAGCTGTTTTTT. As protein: CASSLRLGTVHTGELFF.

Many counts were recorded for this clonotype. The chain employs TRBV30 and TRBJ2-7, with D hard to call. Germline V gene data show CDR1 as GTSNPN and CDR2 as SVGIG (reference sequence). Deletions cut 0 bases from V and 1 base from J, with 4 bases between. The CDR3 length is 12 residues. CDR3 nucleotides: TGTGCCTGGAGTGTATCGTCCTACGAGCAGTACTTC. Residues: CAWSVSSYEQYF.

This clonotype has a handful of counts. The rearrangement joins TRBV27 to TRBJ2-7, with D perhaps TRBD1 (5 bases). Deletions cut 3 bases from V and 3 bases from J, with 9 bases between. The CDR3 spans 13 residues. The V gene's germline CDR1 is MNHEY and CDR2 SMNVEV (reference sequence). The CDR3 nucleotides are TGTGCCAGCAGTTTGGCAGGGCGCTACGAGCAGTACTTC. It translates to CASSLAGRYEQYF.

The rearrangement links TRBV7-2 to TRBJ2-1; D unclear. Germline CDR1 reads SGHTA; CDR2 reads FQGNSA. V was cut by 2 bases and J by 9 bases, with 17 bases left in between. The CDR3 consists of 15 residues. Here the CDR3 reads CASSLIGSQTAEQFF. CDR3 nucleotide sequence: TGTGCCAGCAGCTTAATCGGCTCGCAGACCGCTGAGCAGTTCTTC.

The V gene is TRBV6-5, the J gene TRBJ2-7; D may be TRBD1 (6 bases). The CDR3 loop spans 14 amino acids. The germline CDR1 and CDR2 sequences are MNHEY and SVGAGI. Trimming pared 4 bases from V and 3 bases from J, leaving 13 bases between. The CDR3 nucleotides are TGTGCCAGCAGTTCCTACAGGGATCTCTACGAGCAGTACTTC. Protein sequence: CASSSYRDLYEQYF.

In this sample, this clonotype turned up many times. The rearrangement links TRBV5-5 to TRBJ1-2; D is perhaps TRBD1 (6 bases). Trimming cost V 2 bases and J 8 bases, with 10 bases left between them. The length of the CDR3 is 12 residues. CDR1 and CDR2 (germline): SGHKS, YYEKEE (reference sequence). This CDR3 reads CASSFTGRGYTF. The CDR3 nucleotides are TGTGCCAGCAGCTTCACAGGGCGGGGCTACACCTTC. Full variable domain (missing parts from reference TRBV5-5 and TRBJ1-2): DAGVTQSPTHLIKTRGQQVTLRCSPISGHKSVSWYQQVLGQGPQFIFQYYEKEERGRGNFPDRFSARQFPNYSSELNVNALLLGDSALYLCASSFTGRGYTFGSGTRLTVV.

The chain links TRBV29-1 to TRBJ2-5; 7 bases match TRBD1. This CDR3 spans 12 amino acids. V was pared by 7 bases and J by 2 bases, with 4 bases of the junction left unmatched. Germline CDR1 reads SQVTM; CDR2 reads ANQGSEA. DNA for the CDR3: TGCAGCGCCTCGACAGGGCAAGAGACCCAGTACTTC. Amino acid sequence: CSASTGQETQYF.

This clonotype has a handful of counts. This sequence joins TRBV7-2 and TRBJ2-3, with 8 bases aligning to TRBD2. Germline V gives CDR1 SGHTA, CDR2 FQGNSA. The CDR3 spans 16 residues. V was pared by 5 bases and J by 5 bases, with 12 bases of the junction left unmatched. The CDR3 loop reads CASSPPAGGPGDTQYF. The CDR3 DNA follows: TGTGCCAGCAGCCCCCCCGCGGGGGGTCCTGGAGATACGCAGTATTTT.